This record covers a single T cell receptor (beta chain). Germline V CDR1 and CDR2: MDHEN, SYDVKM. This CDR3 has 15 residues. V lost 7 bases and J 4 bases, leaving 17 bases between the germline ends. The data were taken from a study of blood T cell repertoires in COVID-19. At the level of the study: From T cells, B-cell-depleted T cells, or PBMCs came the material, which was cDNA or gDNA.

Study processing details: Nucleated cell number was recorded as an estimate derived from reference gene primer amplification. Assay: immunoSEQ multiplex PCR; the TCRdb copy retains only in-frame clones and omits some. That table furnishes V, J and clone size, whereas the DNA furnished D and trimming. The table lists about 260,000 clones, about 80% of them singletons. This TCR was recovered from a woman older than 75 with acute or convalescent COVID-19. The rearrangement uses TRBV28 and TRBJ1-5; D possibly corresponds to TRBD1 (6 bases). Material: peripheral blood. In nucleotides, the CDR3 is TGTGCCAGCACCGTCGGACAGTTCTTAAATCAGCCCCAGCATTTT. Translation gives CASTVGQFLNQPQHF.